This passage covers 24 T cell receptor beta chains from one sample sequenced in a study of CD8 T cells in ankylosing spondylitis. TCRdb itself ran the 5' RACE reads through MiXCR, one entry per CDR3 protein. The data show almost 30,000 distinct CDR3 sequences, about 5.6% seen once. Sequencing used blood, either unsorted or a sorted T cell fraction (not recorded which). The receptor set was obtained from a female donor with ankylosing spondylitis or in good health (not recorded which).

There are many counts of this clonotype. The V gene is TRBV9, the J gene TRBJ2-2; D uncertain. This CDR3 is built from 15 residues. Germline V gene data show CDR1 as SGDLS and CDR2 as YYNGEE. V gave up 2 bases and J gave up 2 bases, with 10 bases separating them. DNA of the CDR3: TGTGCCAGCAGCGTTACGGGTTTTAACACCGGGGAGCTGTTTTTT. Its translation is CASSVTGFNTGELFF.

This clonotype was picked up many times. The chain employs TRBV9 and TRBJ2-3; 8 nucleotides agree with TRBD1. The V gene's germline CDR1 is SGDLS and CDR2 YYNGEE. The CDR3 consists of 16 residues. V trimming: 0 bases; J trimming: 5 bases; junction bases outside the gene matches: 8. The CDR3 coding sequence is TGTGCCAGCAGCGTAGTGCAGGGGGCGATCAGAGATACGCAGTATTTT. Its translation is CASSVVQGAIRDTQYF.

This clonotype was seen repeatedly, ten times or more. J is TRBJ2-7 and V is TRBV9, with 11 bases lining up with TRBD2. The CDR3 runs to 16 residues. The V gene end was trimmed by 0 bases and the J gene end by 7 bases; junction bases not matched to a gene: 9. Germline CDR1 SGDLS, CDR2 YYNGEE. CDR3 sequence reads: CASSVGRLAGTQEQYF. For the CDR3, the DNA is TGTGCCAGCAGCGTAGGGAGACTAGCGGGGACGCAAGAGCAGTACTTC.

This clonotype was counted many times. J is TRBJ2-3 and V is TRBV9; TRBD2 aligns across 13 bases. CDR1 SGDLS and CDR2 YYNGEE come from the germline V gene. This CDR3 has 16 amino acids. The trim removed 0 bases at V and 4 bases at J, leaving 2 bases unmatched. CDR3 in DNA: TGTGCCAGCAGCGTAGCAACTAGCGGGGGGGCAGATACGCAGTATTTT. Protein: CASSVATSGGADTQYF.

The J gene is TRBJ2-3, the V gene TRBV9, with 9 bases aligning to TRBD2. The junction had 5 bases not matched to a gene; V was cut back by 1 base and J by 2 bases. The germline V gene has CDR1 SGDLS and CDR2 YYNGEE. The CDR3 runs to 16 residues. The CDR3 bases are TGTGCCAGCAGCGTAAGTCTAGCGGGAAACACAGATACGCAGTATTTT. This translates into CASSVSLAGNTDTQYF.

In this sample, this clonotype turned up many times. V usage is TRBV9 and J usage is TRBJ1-5, with a possible D match to TRBD1 (6 bases). This CDR3 has 15 amino acids. CDR1 is SGDLS and CDR2 is YYNGEE in the germline V gene. Trimming took off 1 base at V and 5 bases at J, with 13 bases between the two ends. CDR3 amino acids: CASSVSGGGHQPQHF. CDR3 nucleotides: TGTGCCAGCAGCGTATCGGGGGGCGGGCATCAGCCCCAGCATTTT. The full variable domain, completed using reference TRBV9 and TRBJ1-5, is DSGVTQTPKHLITATGQRVTLRCSPRSGDLSVYWYQQSLDQGLQFLIQYYNGEERAKGNILERFSAQQFPDLHSELNLSSLELGDSALYFCASSVSGGGHQPQHFGDGTRLSIL.

At least ten counts were recorded for this clonotype. The rearrangement links TRBV9 to TRBJ2-3; a possible D gene is TRBD1 (5 bases). CDR3 length: 18 residues. V was cut by 0 bases and J by 2 bases, with 19 bases left in between. CDR1 and CDR2 (germline): SGDLS, YYNGEE. CDR3 nucleotides: TGTGCCAGCAGCGTAGATGCGAGACAGTACTTGTACACAGATACGCAGTATTTT. Its translation is CASSVDARQYLYTDTQYF.

This clonotype was detected ten times or more. V usage is TRBV9 and J usage is TRBJ2-7; 10 positions agree with TRBD2. Germline values: CDR1 SGDLS, CDR2 YYNGEE. The J segment lost 6 bases and the V segment lost 2 bases, leaving 8 bases of the junction unmatched. The CDR3 contains 15 residues. CDR3 in amino acids: CASSVEAGGPSEQYF. In DNA, the CDR3 is TGTGCCAGCAGCGTTGAAGCGGGAGGGCCTTCCGAGCAGTACTTC.

This clonotype was observed many times. The chain employs TRBV9 and TRBJ2-5; maybe TRBD1 (6 bases). Trimming shortened V by 3 bases and J by 2 bases, and 11 bases separated the two germline ends. The CDR3 consists of 14 residues. Germline V lookup: CDR1 SGDLS, CDR2 YYNGEE. This CDR3 is CASSAQGFQETQYF. In DNA, the CDR3 is TGTGCCAGCAGCGCCCAGGGGTTTCAAGAGACCCAGTACTTC.

This clonotype was found many times. The gene calls are TRBV9 and TRBJ2-3; 9 bases agree with TRBD2. With V trimmed by 0 bases and J by 0 bases, 5 bases remained unmatched. The CDR3 loop spans 17 amino acids. Per germline, CDR1 SGDLS and CDR2 YYNGEE. This CDR3 reads CASSVGASGASTDTQYF. CDR3 sequence (DNA): TGTGCCAGCAGCGTAGGGGCTAGCGGGGCTAGCACAGATACGCAGTATTTT.

This clonotype was recorded many times. This chain joins TRBV9 and TRBJ2-2; D ambiguous. The germline V gene has CDR1 SGDLS and CDR2 YYNGEE. The V end was cut by 4 bases, the J end by 6 bases, with 13 bases between. There are 14 residues in the CDR3. The CDR3 DNA is TGTGCCAGCAGCCCGGTCCGCTGGGCCGGGGAGCTGTTTTTT. Translated: CASSPVRWAGELFF.

This clonotype was detected ten times or more. The chain has TRBV9 and TRBJ2-1; TRBD1 or TRBD2 may be the D gene (5 bases each). Trimming took off 5 bases at V and 6 bases at J, with 15 bases between the two ends. The CDR3 loop spans 14 amino acids. Germline loops: CDR1 SGDLS, CDR2 YYNGEE. In nucleotides, the CDR3 is TGTGCCAGCAGTATTGGGGGTCAGGGCAATGAGCAGTTCTTC. Translation gives CASSIGGQGNEQFF.

This clonotype was seen repeatedly, ten times or more. The chain combines TRBV9 with TRBJ2-2; maybe TRBD2 (6 bases). Trimming stripped 0 bases from V and 0 bases from J, with 15 bases between. This CDR3 contains 18 residues. Per germline, CDR1 SGDLS and CDR2 YYNGEE. CDR3 in amino acids: CASSVGLAAYANTGELFF. Written as DNA, the CDR3 is TGTGCCAGCAGCGTAGGTTTAGCGGCCTACGCGAACACCGGGGAGCTGTTTTTT.

This clonotype was counted ten times or more. The V and J genes are TRBV9 and TRBJ1-2; D remains ambiguous. Between the trimmed V and J ends, which lost 0 bases and 3 bases, there was a span of 9 bases. The CDR3 extends over 14 amino acids. From germline, CDR1 is SGDLS and CDR2 YYNGEE. CDR3 coding DNA: TGTGCCAGCAGCGTAGAGGGTGGCCACTATGGCTACACCTTC. Protein: CASSVEGGHYGYTF.

Sample share makes this clonotype medium-sized. This sequence joins TRBV9 and TRBJ2-1, with D perhaps matching TRBD2 (5 bases). The CDR3 contains 15 residues. Germline CDR1 is SGDLS and CDR2 is YYNGEE. V lost 0 bases to trimming and J lost 7 bases, with 14 bases between them. The DNA for the CDR3 is TGTGCCAGCAGCGTAGTGGACCGCTCGGGAAATGAGCAGTTCTTC. Its protein product is CASSVVDRSGNEQFF.

This clonotype has just a few counts. This sequence joins TRBV9 and TRBJ2-1; the D is unclear. Trimming stripped 0 bases from V and 10 bases from J, with 11 bases between. The CDR3 length is 13 residues. Germline V gene data show CDR1 as SGDLS and CDR2 as YYNGEE. The CDR3 coding sequence is TGTGCCAGCAGCGTAGAGAGTGGCGCGGAGCAGTTCTTC. It yields the protein CASSVESGAEQFF.

This clonotype showed up many times. CDR3 region: CASSVHSRGNYGYTF. As DNA, the CDR3 is TGTGCCAGCAGCGTACATTCCAGGGGGAACTATGGCTACACCTTC. This chain links TRBV9 with TRBJ1-2, with 7 bases lining up with TRBD1. With V trimmed by 1 base and J by 2 bases, 5 bases remained unmatched. This CDR3 has 15 amino acids. Looked up from germline, CDR1 is SGDLS and CDR2 is YYNGEE.

CDR3 sequence reads: CASSVGRGRGPSGNTIYF. As DNA, the CDR3 is TGTGCCAGCAGCGTAGGAAGGGGGAGAGGACCCTCTGGAAACACCATATATTTT. The chain carries TRBV9 and TRBJ1-3; TRBD1 might be the D (6 bases). Looked up from germline, CDR1 is SGDLS and CDR2 is YYNGEE. CDR3 size: 18 residues. Trimming shortened V by 0 bases and J by 0 bases, and 16 bases separated the two germline ends.

This clonotype was counted ten times or more. The V call is TRBV9, the J call TRBJ2-5; 8 nucleotides agree with TRBD2. Germline V gene lookup returns CDR1 SGDLS and CDR2 YYNGEE. The CDR3 is 14 residues long. Trimming took 3 bases from V and 5 from J; bases not matched to a gene: 6. CDR3 region: CASSAPGGWETQYF. The CDR3 DNA reads as TGTGCCAGCAGCGCCCCGGGGGGGTGGGAGACCCAGTACTTC.

In this sample, this clonotype turned up many times. The genes are TRBV9 and TRBJ2-2; D is possibly TRBD1 (11 bases). CDR3 length: 21 amino acids. CDR1 is SGDLS and CDR2 is YYNGEE in the germline V gene. The germline V and J ends were trimmed by 4 bases and 1 base, with 29 bases remaining between them. In DNA, the CDR3 is TGTGCCAGCAGCACCCGGACAGGGGGCTTACTAGCGGGGCAGAACACCGGGGAGCTGTTTTTT. This gives the protein CASSTRTGGLLAGQNTGELFF.

This clonotype was seen at least ten times. The chain has TRBV9 and TRBJ2-1, with D maybe TRBD2 (6 bases). The CDR3 contains 17 residues. The V and J ends lost 2 bases and 6 bases respectively, with 21 bases between them. In germline, CDR1 is SGDLS, CDR2 YYNGEE. This CDR3 reads CASSVYQGGTRGNEQFF. In DNA form, the CDR3 reads TGTGCCAGCAGCGTTTATCAAGGCGGGACCCGCGGCAATGAGCAGTTCTTC.

At least ten counts were recorded for this clonotype. The J gene is TRBJ2-7, the V gene TRBV9, with D maybe TRBD1 (6 bases). Germline assignment: CDR1 SGDLS and CDR2 YYNGEE. Trimming took off 3 bases at V and 0 bases at J, with 13 bases between the two ends. The CDR3 runs 15 residues. In DNA, the CDR3 is TGTGCCAGCAGCGCCACAGGGTCTAGCTCCTACGAGCAGTACTTC. Translation gives CASSATGSSSYEQYF. The complete variable domain, with remaining parts taken from reference TRBV9 and TRBJ2-7, reads DSGVTQTPKHLITATGQRVTLRCSPRSGDLSVYWYQQSLDQGLQFLIQYYNGEERAKGNILERFSAQQFPDLHSELNLSSLELGDSALYFCASSATGSSSYEQYFGPGTRLTVT.

This clonotype occurred many times. The chain couples TRBV9 to TRBJ1-2; tentative D call: TRBD1 (6 bases). Germline assignment: CDR1 SGDLS and CDR2 YYNGEE. V gave up 2 bases and J gave up 2 bases, with 10 bases separating them. The CDR3 consists of 14 residues. The CDR3: CASSVRDTNYGYTF. DNA of the CDR3: TGTGCCAGCAGCGTCCGGGACACAAACTATGGCTACACCTTC.

This clonotype occurred many times. This chain connects TRBV9 to TRBJ1-3; D perhaps matches TRBD1 (6 bases). V was trimmed by 3 bases and J by 0 bases, leaving 10 bases between them. Germline V CDR1 and CDR2: SGDLS, YYNGEE. The CDR3 sequence is 15 residues long. This chain's CDR3 is CASSATGNSGNTIYF. As DNA, the CDR3 is TGTGCCAGCAGCGCCACAGGGAACTCTGGAAACACCATATATTTT.